The 18 T cell receptor beta chains below come from one sample, sequenced in a study of cytomegalovirus exposure and HLA in healthy donors (dated by TCRdb to 2017 to 2019). Library prep was done by the immunoSEQ multiplex PCR assay. For the multiplex PCR, a mixture combining 60 forward primers for TCR Vbeta segments and 13 reverse primers for TCR Jbeta segments was used. Entries here come from immuneACCESS through TCRdb and include only in-frame sequences with V and J called. Some clones fail to appear in such tables; in the studies checked, an unresolved V gene covers under half of the shortfall, and the cause of the remainder is unknown. The table for this sample lists some 100,000 clones; about 80% of them were counted only once. 7.7% of the sample comes from the top ten. The sequencing input was PBMCs. Source of these receptors: a woman between 45 and 65 years old in good health and CMV-seropositive.

This chain links TRBV5-1 with TRBJ1-2; perhaps TRBD1 as D (5 bases). The V gene lost 0 bases and the J gene lost 8 bases, with 14 bases spanning the gap. Germline CDR1 and CDR2: SGHRS and YFSETQ. The CDR3 is 14 amino acids. CDR3 amino acids: CASSLARQGGGYTF. The CDR3 DNA sequence: TGCGCCAGCAGCTTGGCCAGGCAGGGAGGAGGCTACACCTTC.

The CDR3, as DNA: TGTGCCAGCAGCCCGAGGACTAGCGGTAACAATGAGCAGTTCTTC. This translates into CASSPRTSGNNEQFF. The V call is TRBV11-3, the J call TRBJ2-1; 10 bases are shared with TRBD2. The germline gives CDR1 SGHNT, CDR2 YENEEA. The CDR3 loop spans 15 amino acids. Germline trimming cut 5 bases from V and 5 bases from J; bases unmatched to any gene: 6. Filled out from reference TRBV11-3 and TRBJ2-1, the complete variable domain reads EAGVVQSPRYKIIEKKQPVAFWCNPISGHNTLYWYLQNLGQGPELLIRYENEEAVDDSQLPKDRFSAERLKGVDSTLKIQPAELGDSAVYLCASSPRTSGNNEQFFGPGTRLTVL.

This clone turned up a few times. The chain couples TRBV4-3 to TRBJ2-5, with 7 bases identical to TRBD1. V was clipped by 2 bases and J by 7 bases; unmatched bases: 7. Germline assignment: CDR1 LGHNA and CDR2 YSLEER. The CDR3 is 14 residues long. In nucleotides, the CDR3 is TGCGCCAGCAGCCAAACCTCAGGGGGTCGGACCCAGTACTTC. It translates to CASSQTSGGRTQYF.

This chain uses TRBV7-9 with TRBJ2-2, with 10 positions matching TRBD2. The CDR3 consists of 17 residues. Trimming cost V 3 bases and J 6 bases; bases outside gene matches: 10. Germline assignment: CDR1 SEHNR and CDR2 FQNEAQ (reference sequence). CDR3 in DNA: TGTGCCAGCAGCTTGCCGACTAGCGGGTCCGTGGCCGGGGAGCTGTTTTTT. Translation gives CASSLPTSGSVAGELFF.

The genes are TRBV7-3 and TRBJ2-4; TRBD1 is a possible D gene (6 bases). Germline CDR1 and CDR2: SGHTA and FQGTGA. The length of the CDR3 is 14 residues. Trimming left V 0 bases short and J 9 bases short, with 12 bases between. The CDR3: CASSLTGQGTIQYF. Written as DNA, the CDR3 is TGTGCCAGCAGCTTAACAGGGCAGGGGACCATTCAGTACTTC.

The V gene is TRBV7-9, the J gene TRBJ2-1; TRBD1 agrees at 9 bases. CDR3 length equals 16 residues. V shed 2 bases and J 3 bases; nucleotides not matched to a gene: 5. The germline V gene encodes CDR1 SEHNR and CDR2 FQNEAQ (reference sequence). For the CDR3, the DNA is TGTGCCAGCAGCTTAACAGGGGGCCGGGACTACAATGAGCAGTTCTTC. Amino acids: CASSLTGGRDYNEQFF.

This clone was seen once. The chain couples TRBV7-9 to TRBJ1-1; possibly TRBD1 for D (5 bases). Germline assignment: CDR1 SEHNR and CDR2 FQNEAQ (reference sequence). V gave up 2 bases and J gave up 8 bases, with 12 bases separating them. The CDR3 spans 13 residues. The CDR3 DNA reads TGTGCCAGCAGCTTACGAAGGGGAAACGAAGCTTTCTTT. Protein sequence: CASSLRRGNEAFF.

This clone appeared a few times. The CDR3, as DNA: TGCGCCAGCAGCTTGAGTCTAGCGGGCACAGATACGCAGTATTTT. This translates into CASSLSLAGTDTQYF. The genes are TRBV5-1 and TRBJ2-3, with 7 bases that match TRBD2. The CDR3 consists of 15 residues. In germline, CDR1 is SGHRS, CDR2 YFSETQ. Germline trimming cut 1 base from V and 1 base from J; bases unmatched to any gene: 3.

The chain combines TRBV5-1 with TRBJ2-1; 13 bases agree with TRBD2. The V segment lost 2 bases and the J segment 9 bases; nucleotides outside the gene matches: 8. The CDR3 extends over 16 amino acids. Looked up from germline, CDR1 is SGHRS and CDR2 is YFSETQ. The CDR3 nucleotides are TGCGCCAGCAGCTTCGGGACTAGCGGGACCCCCAGTGAGCAGTTCTTC. It codes for CASSFGTSGTPSEQFF.

Of note for this clone: Compared with germline, one end of the junction differs, possibly owing to a read error. The sample contains more than one DNA sequence encoding this CDR3. The chain carries TRBV4-3 and TRBJ2-6; D call uncertain. Germline assignment: CDR1 LGHNA and CDR2 YSLEER. This CDR3 comprises 14 residues. The CDR3 protein is CASSPGPPTNGLTF. For the CDR3, the DNA is TGCGCCAGCAGCCCAGGCCCTCCGACCAACGGCCTGACTTTC.

This chain uses TRBV18 with TRBJ2-1, with 10 bases aligning to TRBD2. The V gene's germline CDR1 is KGHSH and CDR2 LQKENI. V gave up 6 bases and J gave up 3 bases; unmatched junction bases: 5. The CDR3 consists of 15 residues. The CDR3 spells CASSHLAGVYNEQFF. The CDR3 DNA is TGTGCCAGCTCTCACCTAGCGGGAGTCTACAATGAGCAGTTCTTC.

To note about this clone: Different DNA sequences within this sample yield the same CDR3. The genes are TRBV9 and TRBJ1-4, with 11 nucleotides matching TRBD1. The V segment lost 3 bases and the J segment 7 bases; nucleotides outside the gene matches: 5. The CDR3 sequence is 15 residues long. The germline V gene encodes CDR1 SGDLS and CDR2 YYNGEE. The CDR3 coding sequence is TGTGCCAGCAGCGGACCGGGACAGGGGGGTGAAAAACTGTTTTTT. Protein sequence: CASSGPGQGGEKLFF.

The genes are TRBV10-3 and TRBJ1-2; 8 nucleotides line up with TRBD1. J gave up 13 bases and V 3 bases, and 7 bases lay outside the gene matches. Germline V gives CDR1 ENHRY, CDR2 SYGVKD. The CDR3 has 12 residues. The chain's CDR3 is CAISDSGGAFTF. The CDR3 bases are TGTGCCATCAGTGATTCAGGGGGCGCTTTCACCTTC.

As regards this clone: One end of the junction is discordant with germline, which a read error may explain. The chain links TRBV19 to TRBJ2-4; a possible D gene is TRBD2 (5 bases). Germline CDR1 is LNHDA and CDR2 is SQIVND (reference sequence). The CDR3 extends over 14 amino acids. CDR3 DNA: TGTGCCAGTATCGCCTCGGGAAGGGAAAACAGTCAGTACTTC. Translation: CASIASGRENSQYF. Full variable domain (missing parts from reference TRBV19 and TRBJ2-4): DGGITQSPKYLFRKEGQNVTLSCEQNLNHDAMYWYRQDPGQGLRLIYYSQIVNDFQKGDIAEGYSVSREKKESFPLTVTSAQKNPTAFYLCASIASGRENSQYFGAGTRLSVL.

This clone was seen only a few times. V is TRBV7-8 and J is TRBJ2-3, with unresolved D. This CDR3 comprises 12 residues. Trimming shortened V by 2 bases and J by 6 bases, and 6 bases separated the two germline ends. Germline V gene lookup returns CDR1 SGHVS and CDR2 FQNEAQ. The CDR3 spells CASSLSLDTQYF. CDR3 in DNA: TGTGCCAGCAGCTTATCACTTGATACGCAGTATTTT.

V usage is TRBV20-1 and J usage is TRBJ1-1; tentatively, D is TRBD1 (5 bases). Germline-derived CDR1 and CDR2 are DFQATT and SNEGSKA (reference sequence). The CDR3 is made up of 11 amino acids. Trimming took off 0 bases at V and 10 bases at J, with 9 bases between the two ends. CDR3 bases: TGCAGTGCTAGAGATAAGGGGTTAGCTTTCTTT. Its translation: CSARDKGLAFF.

This chain connects TRBV7-3 to TRBJ2-2; 7 bases match TRBD1. Unmatched junction bases numbered 9, after V lost 3 bases and J lost 5 bases. This CDR3 region has 16 residues. Germline CDR1 is SGHTA and CDR2 is FQGTGA. The CDR3 loop reads CASSFAAGGETGELFF. The CDR3 nucleotides read TGTGCCAGCAGCTTCGCTGCAGGGGGAGAAACCGGGGAGCTGTTTTTT.

The chain uses TRBV2 and TRBJ1-4, with 11 bases lining up with TRBD1. V dropped 4 bases and J dropped 8; count of bases not matched to a gene: 3. Germline CDR1 SNHLY, CDR2 FYNNEI. This CDR3 is 14 amino acids long. CDR3 in amino acids: CASSAGTGGEKLFF. The CDR3 DNA sequence: TGTGCCAGCAGTGCTGGGACAGGGGGGGAAAAACTGTTTTTT. Full variable domain (outside the CDR3, taken from reference TRBV2 and TRBJ1-4): EPEVTQTPSHQVTQMGQEVILRCVPISNHLYFYWYRQILGQKVEFLVSFYNNEISEKSEIFDDQFSVERPDGSNFTLKIRSTKLEDSAMYFCASSAGTGGEKLFFGSGTQLSVL.